This T cell receptor (beta chain) is drawn from a study of long-term antiretroviral therapy in people with HIV. Looking at the study overall: There is a gap of about a decade between the earliest samples and the later 2015 immediate-ART recommendation.

CDR3 length equals 16 residues. Deletions cut 4 bases from V and 5 bases from J, with 18 bases between. The germline gives CDR1 SGHNT, CDR2 YENEEA. Researchers secured at least one pre-ART and at least two post-ART PBMC samples from each donor. The authors ran the immunoSEQ assay, v3.0, at survey level. The table came from immunoSEQ multiplex PCR; TCRdb's copy has only in-frame clones and leaves some out. The sample has roughly 20,000 clones; roughly 84% are singletons. The source is a man aged 45-65 years with HIV. Sequences were derived from unsorted PBMCs, sampled at the start of antiretroviral therapy. The rearrangement links TRBV11-3 to TRBJ1-5; D ambiguous. The CDR3 coding sequence is TGTGCCAGCAGCTCATTGCGGGCAGCCGGAGATCAGCCCCAGCATTTT. This gives the protein CASSSLRAAGDQPQHF.